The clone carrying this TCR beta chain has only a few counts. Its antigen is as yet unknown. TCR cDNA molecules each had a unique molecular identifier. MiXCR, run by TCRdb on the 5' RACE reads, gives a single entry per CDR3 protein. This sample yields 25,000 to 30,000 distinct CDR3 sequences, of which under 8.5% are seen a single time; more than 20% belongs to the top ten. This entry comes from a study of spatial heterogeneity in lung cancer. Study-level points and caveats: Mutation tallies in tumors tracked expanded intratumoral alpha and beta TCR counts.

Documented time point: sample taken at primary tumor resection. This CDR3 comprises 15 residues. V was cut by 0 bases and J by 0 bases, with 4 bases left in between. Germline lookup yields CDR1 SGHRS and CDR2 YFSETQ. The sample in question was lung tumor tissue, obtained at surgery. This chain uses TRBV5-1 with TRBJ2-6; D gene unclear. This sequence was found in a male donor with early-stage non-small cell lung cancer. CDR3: CASSLVGSGANVLTF. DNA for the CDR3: TGCGCCAGCAGCTTGGTCGGCTCTGGGGCCAACGTCCTGACTTTC.